A selection of T cell receptor beta chains follows, all from one sample in a study of OX40 agonist ivuxolimab in advanced cancers. Sequencing was performed with immunoSEQ multiplex PCR; in TCRdb, only in-frame clones are kept and a portion is missing. The data contain roughly 140,000 clones, approximately 94% of them seen just once; the ten biggest clones take up about 0.33%. The sample here was CD4+ or CD8+ T cells sorted from blood, taken in a trial of the OX40 agonist ivuxolimab. The receptors stem from an adult with an advanced solid tumor such as melanoma, head and neck, liver or kidney cancer. Both conserved end residues are part of each CDR3. A D gene is named only where the DNA matches it firmly. Expanded clones get a size class; other rows say once, few or many, or leave the size out.

clone size,V gene,J gene,D gene,CDR3 length,CDR3 DNA,CDR3 protein
NA,TRBV7-2,TRBJ1-3,NA,14,TGTGCCAGCAGCTCCGGACGGTATTATGGCACCATATATTTT,CASSSGRYYGTIYF
NA,TRBV7-2,TRBJ2-5,NA,14,TGTGCCAGCAGCTTAAGTAGGGGCCAAGAGACCCAGTACTTC,CASSLSRGQETQYF
NA,TRBV18,TRBJ1-2,TRBD1,13,TGTGCCAGCTCACCGGACAGGGATCTTGGCTACACCTTC,CASSPDRDLGYTF
NA,TRBV6-6,TRBJ2-1,NA,11,TGTGCCAGCAGTTACTCGATCCGGCCGTTCTTC,CASSYSIRPFF
once,TRBV6-5,TRBJ2-1,TRBD1,15,TGTGCCAGCAGCCAAAGACAGGGCGTGTACAATGAGCAGTTCTTC,CASSQRQGVYNEQFF
NA,TRBV5-1,TRBJ1-2,NA,15,TGCGCCAGCAGCTTGGCCGGCTGGCAGAACTATGGCTACACCTTC,CASSLAGWQNYGYTF
NA,TRBV18,TRBJ2-2,TRBD1,17,TGTGCCAGCTCCCTAAACGACAGGGCCGCGAACACCGGGGAGCTGTTTTTT,CASSLNDRAANTGELFF
NA,TRBV2,TRBJ2-7,TRBD1,17,TGTGCCAGCAGCCCCTATCTTTTGGGACAGGCCTCCTACGAGCAGTACTTC,CASSPYLLGQASYEQYF
NA,TRBV7-9,TRBJ1-2,NA,16,TGTGCCAGCAGCTTAAGAACTTCCCGAAGCGCCTATGGCTACACCTTC,CASSLRTSRSAYGYTF
NA,TRBV7-2,TRBJ2-7,TRBD1,13,TGTGCCAGCAGCGCAAGGGGGCCGAAGGAGCAGTACTTC,CASSARGPKEQYF
NA,TRBV7-2,TRBJ2-7,NA,14,TGTGCCAGCAGCTTAGTGGGTCAGCGCTACGAGCAGTACTTC,CASSLVGQRYEQYF
NA,TRBV7-9,TRBJ1-4,NA,15,TGTGCCAGCAGCTTACAGGGTCGGGCGGGCCTGAGACTGTTTTTT,CASSLQGRAGLRLFF
once,TRBV27,TRBJ2-1,TRBD2,17,TGTGCCAGCAGCCCCGTTATGTCTAGCGGGGGGTACGATGAGCAGTTCTTC,CASSPVMSSGGYDEQFF
NA,TRBV5-1,TRBJ1-3,NA,16,TGCGCCAGCAGCGGGGGCAGGGGTTTGTCTGGAAACACCATATATTTT,CASSGGRGLSGNTIYF
NA,TRBV5-4,TRBJ2-7,NA,15,TGTGCCAGCAGCTCCCGGACAGCGAACACCTACGAGCAGTACTTC,CASSSRTANTYEQYF
NA,TRBV28,TRBJ1-3,TRBD1,16,TGTGCCAGCAGCACCCCAGGGGGCCCCTCTGGAAACACCATATATTTT,CASSTPGGPSGNTIYF
NA,TRBV5-8,TRBJ2-7,TRBD1,13,TGTGCCAGCTGCCGACAGGGGGGCTACGAGCAGTACTTC,CASCRQGGYEQYF
NA,TRBV19,TRBJ2-7,TRBD2,16,TGTGCCAGTAGTATAGAACTAGCGGGAGTGGGCTACGAGCAGTACTTC,CASSIELAGVGYEQYF
NA,TRBV29-1,TRBJ2-3,TRBD2,14,TGCAGCGCCCGTTCGGGACTACTCACAGATACGCAGTATTTT,CSARSGLLTDTQYF
few,TRBV4-3,TRBJ2-1,TRBD2,18,TGCGCCAGCAGCCAAGTACGTCTAGCGGGGGGTCCCTACAATGAGCAGTTCTTC,CASSQVRLAGGPYNEQFF
NA,TRBV7-9,TRBJ2-2,NA,14,TGTGCCAGCAGCTCCGGGACGTACACCGGGGAGCTGTTTTTT,CASSSGTYTGELFF
NA,TRBV18,TRBJ1-2,TRBD1,15,TGTGCCAGCTCACCATGGACAGGGGAATTCTCCGGCTACACCTTC,CASSPWTGEFSGYTF
NA,TRBV29-1,TRBJ1-2,NA,12,TGCAGCGTTGAGAACGGGAACTATGGCTACACCTTC,CSVENGNYGYTF
NA,TRBV11-2,TRBJ1-2,NA,13,TGTGCCAGCAGCCCCCAGGAAGATTATGGCTACACCTTC,CASSPQEDYGYTF
NA,TRBV28,TRBJ2-4,NA,12,TGTGCCAGCGGCCTAGCCAAAAACATTCAGTACTTC,CASGLAKNIQYF
NA,TRBV13,TRBJ1-1,NA,14,TGTGCCAGCAGCTTGACGGACAGTAACACTGAAGCTTTCTTT,CASSLTDSNTEAFF
NA,TRBV25-1,TRBJ1-2,NA,15,TGTGCCAGCAGTGAAATGCTAGGGGTTAACTATGGCTACACCTTC,CASSEMLGVNYGYTF
NA,TRBV9,TRBJ1-3,NA,16,TGTGCCAGCAGCGTCCTGAGTCAGGGTTCTGGAAACACCATATATTTT,CASSVLSQGSGNTIYF
NA,TRBV9,TRBJ2-7,NA,15,TGTGCCAGCAGCGTCGCAGGGGACGGTCCCCACGAGCAGTACTTC,CASSVAGDGPHEQYF